These T cell receptor beta chains were read from a single sample in a study of T cells after somatic rescue of genetic block. Assay used: immunoSEQ multiplex PCR; TCRdb lists only in-frame clones, some missing. The data contain 95,000 to 120,000 clones, approximately 90% of them seen just once; the ten biggest clones take up approximately 1.4%. The sequenced sample was peripheral blood mononuclear cells (PBMCs). Source of these receptors: a woman aged 18 to 35. Each CDR3 is given with its conserved first and last residue.

CDR3 length: 16
V gene: TRBV6-5
CDR3 protein: CASSSLSAPRTGELFF

CDR3 length: 13
V gene: TRBV18
CDR3 protein: CASSPQGNTEAFF

CDR3 length: 14
V gene: TRBV7-2
CDR3 protein: CASSFRGSNQPQHF

CDR3 length: 13
V gene: TRBV5-4
CDR3 protein: CASSLQGSTEAFF

CDR3 length: 13
V gene: TRBV27
CDR3 protein: CASNPRGRTEAFF

CDR3 length: 16
V gene: TRBV30
CDR3 protein: CAWSIVRAKNTGELFF

CDR3 length: 14
V gene: TRBV6-1
CDR3 protein: CASSPGQGVNGYTF

CDR3 length: 15
V gene: TRBV7-3
CDR3 protein: CASSRGQPNTGELFF

CDR3 length: 17
V gene: TRBV19
CDR3 protein: CASSLQGQTSGANVLTF

CDR3 length: 14
V gene: TRBV25-1
CDR3 protein: CASSDGAFADTQYF

CDR3 length: 16
V gene: TRBV28
CDR3 protein: CASSLQGRSTNEKLFF

CDR3 length: 16
V gene: TRBV10-3
CDR3 protein: CAISEFSTVRHQPQHF

CDR3 length: 16
V gene: TRBV5-4
CDR3 protein: CASSLGLAGVQGEQYF

CDR3 length: 11
V gene: TRBV4-1
CDR3 protein: CASSQGGEAFF

CDR3 length: 13
V gene: TRBV19
CDR3 protein: CASSPGTAYEQYF

CDR3 length: 12
V gene: TRBV7-2
CDR3 protein: CASSLGGSEAFF

CDR3 length: 18
V gene: TRBV4-1
CDR3 protein: CASSQDLGQGSGPYEQYF

CDR3 length: 13
V gene: TRBV10-3
CDR3 protein: CAISESGQGEQYF